This entry concerns a single TCR beta chain. Germline V lookup: CDR1 LNHDA, CDR2 SQIVND (reference sequence). The J segment lost 2 bases and the V segment lost 6 bases, leaving 14 bases of the junction unmatched. This CDR3 has 17 residues. Original handling: Scientists estimated how many nucleated cells there were by amplifying reference gene primers. Profiled with immunoSEQ multiplex PCR; TCRdb holds only in-frame clones, not every one. Clone size and the V and J calls come from that table; the DNA yielded D and trimming. The sample has around 210,000 clones, approximately 85% seen once. This sample was taken from a study of blood T cell repertoires in COVID-19. Study overall: PBMCs, B-cell-depleted T cells, or T cells provided the cDNA or gDNA that made up the material.

The chain carries TRBV19 and TRBJ1-2, with 8 bases identical to TRBD1. The receptor was derived from a man aged 45-60 years with COVID-19, enrolled during active disease. Sequenced material: peripheral blood. CDR3 loop: CASRNSDRGTGNYGYTF. For the CDR3, the DNA is TGTGCCAGTAGGAATTCTGACAGGGGTACGGGGAACTATGGCTACACCTTC.